This T cell receptor (beta chain) is drawn from a study of shared clonotypes between healthy human individuals. Trimming cost V 5 bases and J 3 bases, with 13 bases left between them. The germline V gene has CDR1 SEHNR and CDR2 FQNEAQ (reference sequence). CDR3 length: 14 amino acids. Profiled with immunoSEQ multiplex PCR; TCRdb holds only in-frame clones, not every one. The data show fewer than 1.6 million clones, roughly 98.5% seen once. There were only Caucasian adults among the donors, and all lived in Nashville, Tennessee. The chain has TRBV7-9 and TRBJ2-5, with D possibly TRBD1 on 6 matching bases. The specimen was naive CD4+ T cells sorted from blood. Described subset: CD45RA+ positively selected. This clonotype originated in a man under 40 in good health. In DNA, the CDR3 is TGTGCCAGCAGCACCGACAGGCTAAAAGAGACCCAGTACTTC. Its protein is CASSTDRLKETQYF.